These 21 T cell receptor beta chains originate from one sample sequenced in a study of blood T cell repertoires in COVID-19. Only in-frame clones appear in the TCRdb table, and some are missing; sequencing was by immunoSEQ multiplex PCR. The repertoire holds roughly 250,000 clones, around 87% seen once, with around 7.2% in the top ten. Sequenced sample: peripheral blood. The receptors derive from a man aged 55-75 years who had recovered from COVID-19.

This clone was seen a single time. The chain combines TRBV30 with TRBJ1-4; D remains unclear. This CDR3 comprises 14 residues. The germline V gene encodes CDR1 GTSNPN and CDR2 SVGIG (reference sequence). The ends were cut back, 0 bases at V and 8 bases at J, with 13 bases in the middle. In DNA form, the CDR3 reads TGTGCCTGGAGTGTTTACGGGAAGGACGAAAAACTGTTTTTT. The encoded protein is CAWSVYGKDEKLFF. Together with reference TRBV30 and TRBJ1-4, the CDR3 gives the full variable domain: SQTIHQWPATLVQPVGSPLSLECTVEGTSNPNLYWYRQAAGRGLQLLFYSVGIGQISSEVPQNLSASRPQDRQFILSSKKLLLSDSGFYLCAWSVYGKDEKLFFGSGTQLSVL.

This CDR3 reads CASSFLQGTFNEQFF. As DNA, the CDR3 is TGCGCCAGCAGCTTTCTCCAGGGTACGTTCAATGAGCAGTTCTTC. V is TRBV5-1 and J is TRBJ2-1, with D possibly matching TRBD1 (5 bases). The CDR3 runs 15 residues. Deletions cut 2 bases from V and 6 bases from J, with 15 bases between. Per germline, CDR1 SGHRS and CDR2 YFSETQ.

This clone has just one count. The V and J genes are TRBV5-1 and TRBJ2-1; 9 bases fit TRBD1. The CDR3 spans 15 residues. Trimming cost V 2 bases and J 5 bases; bases outside gene matches: 5. Germline-derived CDR1 and CDR2 are SGHRS and YFSETQ. The CDR3 reads CASSFWDRDNNEQFF. In DNA, the CDR3 is TGCGCCAGCAGCTTTTGGGACAGGGATAACAATGAGCAGTTCTTC.

The rearrangement uses TRBV24-1 and TRBJ2-5, with 7 bases that match TRBD1. Germline loops: CDR1 KGHDR, CDR2 SFDVKD. With 6 bases clipped from V and 5 bases from J, the junction kept 8 bases outside the gene matches. This CDR3 is built from 14 residues. CDR3 nucleotides: TGTGCCACCAGTAATCCAGGGGGTCGGGAGACCCAGTACTTC. This encodes CATSNPGGRETQYF.

The genes are TRBV5-1 and TRBJ1-3, with TRBD1 identical over 9 bases. This CDR3 is built from 16 residues. Germline lookup yields CDR1 SGHRS and CDR2 YFSETQ. With 4 bases clipped from V and 4 bases from J, the junction kept 9 bases outside the gene matches. The CDR3 DNA sequence: TGCGCCAGCAGCACGAAGGGACAGGGAGGCGGAAACACCATATATTTT. Its protein product is CASSTKGQGGGNTIYF. The whole variable domain, filled in from reference TRBV5-1 and TRBJ1-3, reads KAGVTQTPRYLIKTRGQQVTLSCSPISGHRSVSWYQQTPGQGLQFLFEYFSETQRNKGNFPGRFSGRQFSNSRSEMNVSTLELGDSALYLCASSTKGQGGGNTIYFGEGSWLTVV.

CDR3 in DNA: TGCGCCAGCAGCTATACAGGGGATGGCTACACCTTC. Encoded protein: CASSYTGDGYTF. The chain couples TRBV5-1 to TRBJ1-2, with TRBD1 identical over 7 bases. The CDR3 contains 12 residues. CDR1 and CDR2 from the germline V gene are SGHRS and YFSETQ. V lost 3 bases and J lost 6; bases outside the gene matches: 2.

The rearrangement uses TRBV11-2 and TRBJ2-5, with D perhaps TRBD1 (5 bases). V was pared by 1 base and J by 4 bases, with 10 bases between. Germline-derived CDR1 and CDR2 are SGHAT and FQNNGV. The CDR3 is 14 amino acids. For the CDR3, the DNA is TGTGCCAGCAGCTTAGTGCAGGGTAGAGAGACCCAGTACTTC. Its protein product is CASSLVQGRETQYF.

This clone was observed once. This sequence joins TRBV4-1 and TRBJ1-4; a possible D gene is TRBD1 (5 bases). The CDR3 totals 15 residues. Germline lookup yields CDR1 MGHRA and CDR2 YSYEKL. V was pared by 4 bases and J by 6 bases, with 15 bases between. The CDR3 loop reads CASSLGEQVYEKLFF. CDR3 DNA: TGCGCCAGCAGCCTAGGGGAACAGGTCTATGAAAAACTGTTTTTT.

The chain employs TRBV3-1 (or the pseudogene TRBV3-2) and TRBJ2-7, with D perhaps TRBD1 (5 bases). The CDR3 has 13 amino acids. The germline V gene has CDR1 LGHDT and CDR2 YNNKEL (reference sequence). V lost 4 bases, J lost 6 bases, and 13 bases lay in between. The CDR3 bases are TGTGCCAGCAGCCGTGGATTCCAGGGCGAGCAGTACGTC. As protein: CASSRGFQGEQYV.

The chain is built from TRBV19 and TRBJ1-5; no clear D. V was cut by 5 bases and J by 4 bases, with 12 bases left in between. The CDR3 is made up of 14 amino acids. Germline V gene sequence: CDR1 LNHDA, CDR2 SQIVND (reference sequence). The DNA of the CDR3 is TGTGCCAGTAGTGGCGGGGTCCGAAATCAGCCCCAGCATTTT. Translating gives CASSGGVRNQPQHF. Supplemented by reference TRBV19 and TRBJ1-5, the full variable domain reads DGGITQSPKYLFRKEGQNVTLSCEQNLNHDAMYWYRQDPGQGLRLIYYSQIVNDFQKGDIAEGYSVSREKKESFPLTVTSAQKNPTAFYLCASSGGVRNQPQHFGDGTRLSIL.

The chain carries TRBV5-1 and TRBJ1-1, with 8 bases identical to TRBD1. Germline V gene sequence: CDR1 SGHRS, CDR2 YFSETQ. V shed 4 bases, J shed 1 base, and the junction held 6 bases outside the gene matches. This CDR3 comprises 15 residues. The CDR3 loop reads CASSPTTGANTEAFF. DNA of the CDR3: TGCGCCAGCAGCCCGACGACAGGGGCGAACACTGAAGCTTTCTTT.

The rearrangement joins TRBV19 to TRBJ2-3; TRBD2 matches 9 bases. This CDR3 has 15 residues. V gave up 3 bases and J gave up 5 bases; unmatched junction bases: 6. Germline-derived CDR1 and CDR2 are LNHDA and SQIVND (reference sequence). CDR3 DNA: TGTGCCAGTAGTATTACCAGCGGGAGGAAAGATACGCAGTATTTT. It encodes CASSITSGRKDTQYF.

The chain recombines TRBV19 with TRBJ2-1; unclear D gene. The CDR3 totals 15 residues. V was trimmed by 0 bases and J by 2 bases, leaving 8 bases between them. Germline V gene data show CDR1 as LNHDA and CDR2 as SQIVND (reference sequence). CDR3 bases: TGTGCCAGTAGTATAGATGGGCTTCCCTACAATGAGCAGTTCTTC. This encodes CASSIDGLPYNEQFF. Drawing the rest from reference TRBV19 and TRBJ2-1, the complete variable domain is DGGITQSPKYLFRKEGQNVTLSCEQNLNHDAMYWYRQDPGQGLRLIYYSQIVNDFQKGDIAEGYSVSREKKESFPLTVTSAQKNPTAFYLCASSIDGLPYNEQFFGPGTRLTVL.

J is TRBJ1-5 and V is TRBV12-5; D not resolved. CDR1 is LGHNT and CDR2 is FRNRAP in the germline V gene. The CDR3 has 14 residues. The V end was cut by 1 base, the J end by 4 bases, with 8 bases between. CDR3 DNA sequence: TGTGCTAGTGGTTTGGCTAACTATAATCAGCCCCAGCATTTT. Translation: CASGLANYNQPQHF.

The sample holds one count of this clone. V and J are TRBV7-8 and TRBJ2-2, with 8 positions matching TRBD2. The germline gives CDR1 SGHVS, CDR2 FQNEAQ. The CDR3 runs to 16 residues. The V segment lost 5 bases and the J segment 7 bases; nucleotides outside the gene matches: 12. CDR3 sequence (DNA): TGTGCCAGCAGCCCGGGCCTCCGGGGGGGGTTCGGGGAGCTGTTTTTT. It translates to CASSPGLRGGFGELFF.

Only one count was recorded for this clone. This rearrangement joins TRBV27 to TRBJ1-2, with 10 bases matching TRBD1. Trimming removed 2 bases from V and 7 bases from J; junction bases left unmatched: 7. Looked up from germline, CDR1 is MNHEY and CDR2 is SMNVEV (reference sequence). This CDR3 is 15 amino acids long. For the CDR3, the DNA is TGTGCCAGCAGTTTAGTGTGGGACAGGGGCTCTGGCTACACCTTC. This gives the protein CASSLVWDRGSGYTF.

This clone was counted between two and nine times. This chain connects TRBV10-3 to TRBJ1-3; possible D gene TRBD1, 6 bases. The CDR3 sequence is 18 residues long. Per the germline V gene, CDR1 is ENHRY and CDR2 is SYGVKD. Trimming pared 6 bases from V and 3 bases from J, leaving 24 bases between. The CDR3 DNA reads as TGTGCCATCAGCGCAAAATACGACAGGACGAGTTATGGAAACACCATATATTTT. Residues: CAISAKYDRTSYGNTIYF.

This clone appeared once. The chain employs TRBV10-2 and TRBJ1-6; 9 nucleotides align to TRBD1. This CDR3 has 15 amino acids. The V gene's germline CDR1 is WSHSY and CDR2 SAAADI. The trim removed 6 bases at V and 7 bases at J, leaving 7 bases unmatched. The CDR3 region has the DNA TGCGCCAGCAGGCGGACAGGGGACTTCAATTCACCCCTCCACTTT. Amino acid sequence: CASRRTGDFNSPLHF.

The chain employs TRBV24-1 and TRBJ1-1; 11 nucleotides match TRBD1. In germline, CDR1 is KGHDR, CDR2 SFDVKD. V shed 7 bases and J 2 bases; nucleotides not matched to a gene: 5. CDR3 length: 15 amino acids. CDR3 region: CATSKGQGANTEAFF. The DNA for the CDR3 is TGTGCCACCAGCAAAGGACAGGGGGCAAACACTGAAGCTTTCTTT.

This clone was seen once. The rearrangement links TRBV15 to TRBJ2-3; no firm D call. Germline V gene lookup returns CDR1 LNHNV and CDR2 YYDKDF (reference sequence). This CDR3 region has 14 residues. V dropped 7 bases and J dropped 0 bases, with 11 bases sitting between them. CDR3 in DNA: TGTGCCACCACGCTCCGAGGCAGCACAGATACGCAGTATTTT. This translates into CATTLRGSTDTQYF.

This chain joins TRBV30 and TRBJ1-2, with D possibly TRBD1 on 6 matching bases. The CDR3 spans 17 residues. Germline V gene data show CDR1 as GTSNPN and CDR2 as SVGIG (reference sequence). With 3 bases removed from V and 0 bases from J, the gap between germline ends came to 20 bases. The CDR3 DNA follows: TGTGCCTGGAGCCGGGGGGGGGCAAACCGAGCTAACTATGGCTACACCTTC. This translates into CAWSRGGANRANYGYTF.